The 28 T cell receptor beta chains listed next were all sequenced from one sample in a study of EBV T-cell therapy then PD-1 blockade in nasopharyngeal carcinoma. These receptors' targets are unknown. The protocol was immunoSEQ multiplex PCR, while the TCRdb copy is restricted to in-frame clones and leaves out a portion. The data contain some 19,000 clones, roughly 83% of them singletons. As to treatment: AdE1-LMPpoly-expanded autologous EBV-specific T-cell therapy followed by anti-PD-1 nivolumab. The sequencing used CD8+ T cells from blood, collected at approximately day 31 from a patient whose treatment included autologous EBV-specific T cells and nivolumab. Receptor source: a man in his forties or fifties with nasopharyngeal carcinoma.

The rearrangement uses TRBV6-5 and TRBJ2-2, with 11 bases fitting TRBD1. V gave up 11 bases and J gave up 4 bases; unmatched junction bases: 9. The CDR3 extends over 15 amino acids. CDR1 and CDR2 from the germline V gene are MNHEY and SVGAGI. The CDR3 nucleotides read TGTGCCTCCGGGGGACAGGGGGTACCCACCGGGGAGCTGTTTTTT. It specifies CASGGQGVPTGELFF.

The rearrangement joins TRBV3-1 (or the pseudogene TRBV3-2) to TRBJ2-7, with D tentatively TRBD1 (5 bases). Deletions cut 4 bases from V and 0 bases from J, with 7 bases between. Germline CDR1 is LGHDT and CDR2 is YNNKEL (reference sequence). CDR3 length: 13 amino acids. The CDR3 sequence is CASSRGSSYEQYF. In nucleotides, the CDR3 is TGTGCCAGCAGCCGGGGCAGCTCCTACGAGCAGTACTTC.

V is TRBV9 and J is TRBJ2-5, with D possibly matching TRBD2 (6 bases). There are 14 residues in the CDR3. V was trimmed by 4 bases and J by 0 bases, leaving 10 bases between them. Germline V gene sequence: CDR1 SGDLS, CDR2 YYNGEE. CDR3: CASSPAGNQETQYF. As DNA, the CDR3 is TGTGCCAGCAGCCCGGCGGGGAACCAAGAGACCCAGTACTTC.

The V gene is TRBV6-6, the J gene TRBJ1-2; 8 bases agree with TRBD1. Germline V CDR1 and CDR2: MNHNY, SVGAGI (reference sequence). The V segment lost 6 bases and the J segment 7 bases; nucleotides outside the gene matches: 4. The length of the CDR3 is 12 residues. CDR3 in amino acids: CASRGQAIGYTF. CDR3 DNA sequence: TGTGCCAGCAGGGGACAGGCCATTGGCTACACCTTC.

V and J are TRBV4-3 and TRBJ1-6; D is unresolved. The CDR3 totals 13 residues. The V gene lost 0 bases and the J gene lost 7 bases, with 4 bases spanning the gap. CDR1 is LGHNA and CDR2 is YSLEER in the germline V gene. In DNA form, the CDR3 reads TGCGCCAGCAGCCAAGACACCAATTCACCCCTCCACTTT. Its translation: CASSQDTNSPLHF.

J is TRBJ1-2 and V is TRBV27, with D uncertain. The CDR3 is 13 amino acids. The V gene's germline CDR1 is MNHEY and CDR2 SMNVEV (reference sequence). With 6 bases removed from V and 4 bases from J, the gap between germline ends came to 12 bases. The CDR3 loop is CASRAAGFYGYTF. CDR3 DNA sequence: TGTGCCAGCAGGGCGGCCGGATTCTATGGCTACACCTTC.

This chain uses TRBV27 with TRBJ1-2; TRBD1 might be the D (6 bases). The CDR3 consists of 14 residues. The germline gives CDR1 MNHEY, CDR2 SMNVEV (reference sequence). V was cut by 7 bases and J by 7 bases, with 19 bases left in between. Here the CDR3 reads CASTYGGRQSGYTF. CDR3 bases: TGTGCCAGCACCTACGGGGGGCGCCAAAGTGGCTACACCTTC.

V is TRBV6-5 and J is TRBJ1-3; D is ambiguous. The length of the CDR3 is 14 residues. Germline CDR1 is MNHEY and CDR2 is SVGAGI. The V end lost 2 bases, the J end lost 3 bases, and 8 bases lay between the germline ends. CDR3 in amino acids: CASSYGMGGNTIYF. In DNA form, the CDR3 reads TGTGCCAGCAGTTACGGAATGGGTGGAAACACCATATATTTT.

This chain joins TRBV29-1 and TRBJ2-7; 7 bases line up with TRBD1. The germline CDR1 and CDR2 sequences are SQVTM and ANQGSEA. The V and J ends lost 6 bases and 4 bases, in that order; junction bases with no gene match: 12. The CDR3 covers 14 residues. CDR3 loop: CSVIPPDRDYEQYF. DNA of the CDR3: TGCAGCGTCATCCCCCCCGACAGGGATTACGAGCAGTACTTC.

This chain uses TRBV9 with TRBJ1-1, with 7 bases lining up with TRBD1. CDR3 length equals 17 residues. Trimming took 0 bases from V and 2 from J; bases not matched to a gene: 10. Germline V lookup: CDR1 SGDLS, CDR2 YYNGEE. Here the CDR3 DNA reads TGTGCCAGCAGCGTAGAACCAGGGGGAGCTCTAAACACTGAAGCTTTCTTT. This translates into CASSVEPGGALNTEAFF.

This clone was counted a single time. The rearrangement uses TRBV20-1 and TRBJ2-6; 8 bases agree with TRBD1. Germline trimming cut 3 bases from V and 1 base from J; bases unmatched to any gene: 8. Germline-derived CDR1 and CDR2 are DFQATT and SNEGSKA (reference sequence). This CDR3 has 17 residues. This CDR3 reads CSASTQGGMSGANVLTF. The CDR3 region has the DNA TGCAGTGCTAGTACACAGGGGGGAATGTCTGGGGCCAACGTCCTGACTTTC.

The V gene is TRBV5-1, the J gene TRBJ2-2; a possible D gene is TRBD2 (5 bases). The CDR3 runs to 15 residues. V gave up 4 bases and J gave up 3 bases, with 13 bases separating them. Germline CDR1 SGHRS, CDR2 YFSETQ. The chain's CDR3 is CASSPLGKDTGELFF. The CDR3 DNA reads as TGCGCCAGCAGCCCACTCGGGAAGGACACCGGGGAGCTGTTTTTT.

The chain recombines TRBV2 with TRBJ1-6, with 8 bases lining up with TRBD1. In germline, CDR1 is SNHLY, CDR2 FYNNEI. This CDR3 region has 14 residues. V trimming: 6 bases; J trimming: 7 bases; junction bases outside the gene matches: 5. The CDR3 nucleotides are TGTGCCAGCAGCTCGGGACAGGCGAATTCACCCCTCCACTTT. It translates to CASSSGQANSPLHF.

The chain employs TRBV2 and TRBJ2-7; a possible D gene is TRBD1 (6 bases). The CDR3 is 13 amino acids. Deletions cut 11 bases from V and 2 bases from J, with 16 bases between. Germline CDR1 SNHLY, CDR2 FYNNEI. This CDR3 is CAGTGKTAYEQYF. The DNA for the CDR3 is TGTGCCGGAACAGGGAAGACGGCCTACGAGCAGTACTTC.

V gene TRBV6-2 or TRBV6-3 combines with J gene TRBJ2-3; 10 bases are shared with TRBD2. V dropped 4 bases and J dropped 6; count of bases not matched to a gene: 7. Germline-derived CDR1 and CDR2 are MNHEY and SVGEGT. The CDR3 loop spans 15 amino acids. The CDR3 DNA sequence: TGTGCCAGCAGTTCTAGCGGGGGCCCTAGTGATACGCAGTATTTT. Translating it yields CASSSSGGPSDTQYF.

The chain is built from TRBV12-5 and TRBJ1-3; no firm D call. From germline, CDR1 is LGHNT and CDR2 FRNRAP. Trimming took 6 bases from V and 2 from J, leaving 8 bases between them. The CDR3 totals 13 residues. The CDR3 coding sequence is TGTGCTAGTGGCCAGTCTCCTGGAAACACCATATATTTT. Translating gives CASGQSPGNTIYF.

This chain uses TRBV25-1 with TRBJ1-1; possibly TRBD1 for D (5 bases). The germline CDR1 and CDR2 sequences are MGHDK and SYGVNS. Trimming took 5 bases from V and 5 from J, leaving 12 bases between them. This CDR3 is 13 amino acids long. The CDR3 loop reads CASSRGGGTEAFF. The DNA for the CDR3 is TGTGCCAGCAGTAGGGGTGGGGGAACTGAAGCTTTCTTT.

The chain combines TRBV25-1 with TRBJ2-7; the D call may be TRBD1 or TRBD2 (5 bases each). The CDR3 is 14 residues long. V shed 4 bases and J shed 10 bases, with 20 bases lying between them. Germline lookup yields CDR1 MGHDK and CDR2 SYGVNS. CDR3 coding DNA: TGTGCCAGCAGTGGCCGGGACGGCGGGCTAGGACAGTACTTC. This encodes CASSGRDGGLGQYF.

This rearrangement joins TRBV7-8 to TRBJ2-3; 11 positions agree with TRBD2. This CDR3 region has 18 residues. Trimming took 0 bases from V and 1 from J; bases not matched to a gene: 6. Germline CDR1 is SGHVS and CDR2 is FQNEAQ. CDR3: CASSLAPLAGGRTDTQYF. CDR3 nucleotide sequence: TGTGCCAGCAGCTTAGCGCCCTTAGCGGGGGGGCGCACAGATACGCAGTATTTT.

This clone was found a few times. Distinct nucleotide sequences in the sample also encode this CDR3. The CDR3 coding sequence is TGCGCCAGCAGCCAAGAAACTAGCGGGGTGTACGAGCAGTACTTC. It encodes CASSQETSGVYEQYF. The J gene is TRBJ2-7, the V gene TRBV4-3; TRBD2 matches 10 bases. The J segment lost 4 bases and the V segment lost 0 bases, leaving 3 bases of the junction unmatched. The CDR3 extends over 15 amino acids. Germline-derived CDR1 and CDR2 are LGHNA and YSLEER.

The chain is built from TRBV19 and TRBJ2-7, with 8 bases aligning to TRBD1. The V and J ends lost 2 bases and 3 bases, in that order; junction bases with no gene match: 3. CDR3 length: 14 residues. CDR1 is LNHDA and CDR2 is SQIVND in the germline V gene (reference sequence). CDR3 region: CASSITGGSYEQYF. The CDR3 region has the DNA TGTGCCAGTAGTATAACAGGGGGGAGCTACGAGCAGTACTTC.

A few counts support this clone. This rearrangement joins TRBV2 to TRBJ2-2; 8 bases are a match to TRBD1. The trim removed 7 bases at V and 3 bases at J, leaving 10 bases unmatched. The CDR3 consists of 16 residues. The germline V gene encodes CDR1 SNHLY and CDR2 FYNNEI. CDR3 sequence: CASKATGGIHTGELFF. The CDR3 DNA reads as TGTGCCAGCAAAGCAACAGGGGGTATACACACCGGGGAGCTGTTTTTT.

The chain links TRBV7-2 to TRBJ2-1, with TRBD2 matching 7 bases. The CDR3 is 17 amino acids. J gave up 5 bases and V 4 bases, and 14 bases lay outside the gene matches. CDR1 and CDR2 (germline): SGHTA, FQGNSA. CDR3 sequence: CASSSRHGKRGNNEQFF. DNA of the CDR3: TGTGCCAGCAGCTCACGCCATGGTAAGCGGGGAAACAATGAGCAGTTCTTC.

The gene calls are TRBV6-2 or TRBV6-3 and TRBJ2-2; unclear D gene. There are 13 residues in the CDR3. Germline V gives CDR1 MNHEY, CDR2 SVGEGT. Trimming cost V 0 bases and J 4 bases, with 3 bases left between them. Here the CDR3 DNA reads TGTGCCAGCAGTTACTCGGCCACCGGGGAGCTGTTTTTT. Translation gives CASSYSATGELFF.

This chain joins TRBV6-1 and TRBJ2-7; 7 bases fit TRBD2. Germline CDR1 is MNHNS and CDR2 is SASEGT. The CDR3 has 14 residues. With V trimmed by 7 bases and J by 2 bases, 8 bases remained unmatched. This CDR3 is CASTRGGVPYEQYF. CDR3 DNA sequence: TGTGCCAGCACCCGGGGAGGGGTACCCTACGAGCAGTACTTC.

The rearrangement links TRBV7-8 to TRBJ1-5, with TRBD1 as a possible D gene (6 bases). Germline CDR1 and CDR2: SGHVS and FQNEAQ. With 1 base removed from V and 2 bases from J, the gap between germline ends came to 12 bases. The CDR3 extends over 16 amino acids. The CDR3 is CASSLDGAGGNQPQHF. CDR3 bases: TGTGCCAGCAGCTTAGACGGGGCAGGGGGCAATCAGCCCCAGCATTTT.

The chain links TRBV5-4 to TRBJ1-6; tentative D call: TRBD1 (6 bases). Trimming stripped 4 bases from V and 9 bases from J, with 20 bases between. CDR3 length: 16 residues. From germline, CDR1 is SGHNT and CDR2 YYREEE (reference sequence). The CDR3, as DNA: TGTGCCAGCAGCCCGGGGGTGGGGGCGTTTACTTCACCCCTCCACTTT. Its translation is CASSPGVGAFTSPLHF.

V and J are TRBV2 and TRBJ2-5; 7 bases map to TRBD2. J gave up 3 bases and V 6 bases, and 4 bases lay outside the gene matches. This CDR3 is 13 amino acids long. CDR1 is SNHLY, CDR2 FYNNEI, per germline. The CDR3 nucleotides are TGTGCCAGCAGATTCCTAGCGGAAGAGACCCAGTACTTC. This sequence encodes CASRFLAEETQYF. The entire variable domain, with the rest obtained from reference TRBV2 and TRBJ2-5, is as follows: EPEVTQTPSHQVTQMGQEVILRCVPISNHLYFYWYRQILGQKVEFLVSFYNNEISEKSEIFDDQFSVERPDGSNFTLKIRSTKLEDSAMYFCASRFLAEETQYFGPGTRLLVL.